The present T cell receptor (beta chain) was sequenced within a study of patients and donors after allogeneic stem cell transplantation. This clonotype was seen only a few times. Trimming left V 2 bases short and J 5 bases short, with 12 bases between. CDR1 and CDR2 (germline): GTSNPN, SVGIG (reference sequence). There are 13 residues in the CDR3. MiXCR, applied by TCRdb to the RT-PCR reads, yields one record per CDR3 protein. This table holds 4,000 to 5,000 distinct CDR3 sequences, approximately 24% found once. The genes are TRBV30 and TRBJ1-2; D uncertain. Sequencing input: blood, either unsorted or a sorted T cell fraction (not recorded which). This receptor was obtained from a human donor who was either an allogeneic HSCT recipient or a stem cell or donor lymphocyte infusion donor (not recorded which). It is not recorded whose cells these are; they may come from a transplant donor. CDR3 in amino acids: CAWSQLTSYGYTF. DNA of the CDR3: TGTGCCTGGAGTCAACTAACAAGTTATGGCTACACCTTC.